These 6 T cell receptor beta chains were all obtained from the same sample, sequenced in a study of spatial heterogeneity in lung cancer (dated 2019 in TCRdb). Broad study findings and their caveats: A correlation was observed between the number of expanded intratumoral alpha and beta TCRs and the tumor nonsynonymous mutation count.

Their target antigens are unknown. The meaning of the sample's time point label: sample taken at primary tumor resection. Library prep was done by 5' RACE. The data were produced on a NextSeq 500. TCRdb redid the processing of the public reads, applying fastp at Q25 and MiXCR, and retained in-frame beta chains. Rows matching on CDR3 protein sequence are summarized as one entry with the most common DNA and genes. The sample has 13,000 or so distinct CDR3 sequences on record, approximately 4.6% of them singletons. The top ten clones comprise approximately 25% of the sample. The sample here was lung tumor tissue, taken at surgery. The receptors shown here come from a male donor with early-stage non-small cell lung cancer.

This clonotype showed up many times. The library was prepared for alpha chains; this beta chain is a stray read, so its frequency means little. V and J are TRBV28 and TRBJ1-4; D unclear. The CDR3 length is 15 residues. Trimming removed 5 bases from V and 8 bases from J, with 18 bases in between. Germline CDR1 and CDR2: MDHEN and SYDVKM. The CDR3 sequence: CASSPRLIVGEKLFF. CDR3 sequence (DNA): TGTGCCAGCAGTCCTAGACTGATCGTCGGGGAAAAACTGTTTTTT.

With regard to this clonotype: Found in a library prepared for alpha chains, this beta chain is an off-target read, and its abundance has little meaning. This chain connects TRBV20-1 to TRBJ1-1, with 7 bases that match TRBD1. The CDR3 runs to 15 residues. V lost 0 bases to trimming and J lost 3 bases; unmatched junction nucleotides: 7. The germline CDR1 and CDR2 sequences are DFQATT and SNEGSKA (reference sequence). The CDR3, as DNA: TGCAGTGCTAGAGAACTACAGGGGATGTACACTGAAGCTTTCTTT. This gives the protein CSARELQGMYTEAFF.

This clonotype was picked up many times. Because the library targeted alpha chains, this beta chain is an off-target read whose size means little. The J gene is TRBJ2-7, the V gene TRBV20-1; 10 positions agree with TRBD2. The CDR3 has 14 amino acids. With 2 bases clipped from V and 2 bases from J, the junction kept 3 bases outside the gene matches. Germline-derived CDR1 and CDR2 are DFQATT and SNEGSKA (reference sequence). The CDR3 loop is CSARILAGAYEQYF. As DNA, the CDR3 is TGCAGTGCTAGAATCCTAGCGGGGGCCTACGAGCAGTACTTC.

This clonotype showed up just a few times. This beta chain was picked up by a library intended for alpha chains and is off target, so its count carries little meaning. The genes are TRBV4-2 and TRBJ2-3; the match to TRBD2 covers 10 bases. There are 17 residues in the CDR3. Trimming at V came to 3 bases and at J to 0 bases, leaving 6 bases not matched to a gene. The germline CDR1 and CDR2 sequences are LGHNA and YNFKEQ. Written as DNA, the CDR3 is TGTGCCAGCAGCCAGGTCCTAGCGGGGGACAGCACAGATACGCAGTATTTT. It translates to CASSQVLAGDSTDTQYF.

This clonotype has at least ten counts. The library was designed around alpha chains, so this beta chain is a stray read whose abundance carries little weight. V is TRBV20-1 and J is TRBJ2-2, with D hard to call. V was clipped by 6 bases and J by 1 base, with 12 bases between them. Germline assignment: CDR1 DFQATT and CDR2 SNEGSKA (reference sequence). CDR3 size: 14 residues. CDR3 nucleotides: TGCAGTGCCCTAGGACGGCTGAACACCGGGGAGCTGTTTTTT. It is translated as CSALGRLNTGELFF.

In the case of this clonotype: The library was designed around alpha chains, so this beta chain is a stray read whose abundance carries little weight. The chain uses TRBV19 and TRBJ1-1; D is undetermined. From germline, CDR1 is LNHDA and CDR2 SQIVND (reference sequence). Trimming pared 6 bases from V and 1 base from J, leaving 12 bases between. CDR3 length: 14 residues. Here the CDR3 reads CASSQNSGNTEAFF. The DNA for the CDR3 is TGTGCCAGTAGCCAGAATTCAGGGAACACTGAAGCTTTCTTT. Full variable domain (missing parts from reference TRBV19 and TRBJ1-1): DGGITQSPKYLFRKEGQNVTLSCEQNLNHDAMYWYRQDPGQGLRLIYYSQIVNDFQKGDIAEGYSVSREKKESFPLTVTSAQKNPTAFYLCASSQNSGNTEAFFGQGTRLTVV.